Below, 20 T cell receptor beta chains from the same sample are listed, as sequenced in a study of blood T cell repertoires in COVID-19. Method: immunoSEQ multiplex PCR; TCRdb's copy keeps in-frame clones and lacks some. This sample has around 140,000 clones; 65% to 85% occur once, and the top ten carry almost 9%. Sequences were obtained from peripheral blood. The receptors originated from a man under 40 with COVID-19, enrolled during active disease.

This chain connects TRBV27 to TRBJ2-3; D possibly corresponds to TRBD1 (5 bases). V lost 3 bases and J 6 bases, leaving 13 bases between the germline ends. CDR1 and CDR2 from the germline V gene are MNHEY and SMNVEV (reference sequence). The CDR3 covers 14 residues. The DNA for the CDR3 is TGTGCCAGCAGTTTTGGGGCCCCTTGGGATACGCAGTATTTT. As protein: CASSFGAPWDTQYF.

DNA of the CDR3: TGCGCCAGCAGTGCTAAGGGGATCAATCAGCCCCAGCATTTT. Translating it yields CASSAKGINQPQHF. V and J are TRBV10-1 and TRBJ1-5; D may be TRBD1 (5 bases). CDR1 WNHNN and CDR2 SYGVQD come from the germline V gene (reference sequence). Trimming took 4 bases from V and 3 from J, leaving 10 bases between them. This CDR3 region has 14 residues.

The J gene is TRBJ2-1, the V gene TRBV7-2; possibly TRBD2 for D (5 bases). CDR1 and CDR2 from the germline V gene are SGHTA and FQGNSA. The CDR3 sequence is 13 residues long. Between the trimmed V and J ends, which lost 1 base and 9 bases, there was a span of 10 bases. CDR3 residues: CASSLEEGLEQFF. The CDR3 bases are TGTGCCAGCAGCTTAGAAGAAGGACTTGAGCAGTTCTTC.

This clone showed up just once. The V gene is TRBV6-5, the J gene TRBJ1-1; 7 bases line up with TRBD1. From germline, CDR1 is MNHEY and CDR2 SVGAGI. This CDR3 is 15 amino acids long. The V gene end was trimmed by 6 bases and the J gene end by 1 base; junction bases not matched to a gene: 8. The CDR3 spells CASRDREDWNTEAFF. DNA for the CDR3: TGTGCCAGCAGAGACAGGGAGGATTGGAACACTGAAGCTTTCTTT.

The chain links TRBV7-8 to TRBJ2-6; the D is unclear. The CDR3 loop spans 13 amino acids. The ends were cut back, 5 bases at V and 5 bases at J, with 7 bases in the middle. The germline V gene has CDR1 SGHVS and CDR2 FQNEAQ. The CDR3 nucleotides are TGTGCCAGCAGCCCTAATAGGGCCAACGTCCTGACTTTC. Translation: CASSPNRANVLTF.

The chain carries TRBV12-3 or TRBV12-4 and TRBJ2-1, with 8 positions matching TRBD2. The V gene end was trimmed by 7 bases and the J gene end by 8 bases; junction bases not matched to a gene: 7. This CDR3 contains 13 residues. CDR3 bases: TGTGCCAGCATGGGGCTAGCGGGCCATGAGCAGTTCTTC. Protein product: CASMGLAGHEQFF.

This clone was recorded once. This chain connects TRBV27 to TRBJ2-2; 7 bases are a match to TRBD2. V dropped 4 bases and J dropped 8; count of bases not matched to a gene: 13. This CDR3 has 16 residues. Germline-derived CDR1 and CDR2 are MNHEY and SMNVEV (reference sequence). The CDR3 region has the DNA TGTGCCAGCAGTTCTCTAGCGGTCCGGGAAATAGGGGAGCTGTTTTTT. Translating gives CASSSLAVREIGELFF.

The rearrangement joins TRBV28 to TRBJ1-2; D possibly corresponds to TRBD1 (5 bases). The CDR3 is 11 residues long. Trimming took 4 bases from V and 8 from J, leaving 8 bases between them. Per the germline V gene, CDR1 is MDHEN and CDR2 is SYDVKM. The CDR3 nucleotides are TGTGCCAGCAGTTCAGACAGCGGCTACACCTTC. Amino acids: CASSSDSGYTF.

The genes are TRBV5-1 and TRBJ2-1; no clear D. Trimming shortened V by 2 bases and J by 6 bases, and 12 bases separated the two germline ends. Per germline, CDR1 SGHRS and CDR2 YFSETQ. The CDR3 consists of 14 residues. The CDR3 loop reads CASSFRGGGNEQFF. The CDR3 DNA is TGCGCCAGCAGCTTCCGCGGCGGTGGCAATGAGCAGTTCTTC.

This chain connects TRBV7-3 to TRBJ2-1, with a tentative D call TRBD2 (5 bases). Germline CDR1 and CDR2: SGHTA and FQGTGA. The germline V and J ends were trimmed by 1 base and 4 bases, with 14 bases remaining between them. The CDR3 is 16 amino acids. In nucleotides, the CDR3 is TGTGCCAGCAGCTTAAAGGCTGGGAGTGGGTACAATGAGCAGTTCTTC. Translating it yields CASSLKAGSGYNEQFF.

The chain uses TRBV9 and TRBJ1-2, with 7 nucleotides matching TRBD1. This CDR3 has 12 amino acids. Per germline, CDR1 SGDLS and CDR2 YYNGEE. V was pared by 4 bases and J by 7 bases, with 4 bases of the junction left unmatched. In DNA, the CDR3 is TGTGCCAGCAGCACCAGACAGGGTGGCTACACCTTC. This translates into CASSTRQGGYTF.

The table lists this clone with a few counts. The V and J genes are TRBV9 and TRBJ2-1; D perhaps matches TRBD2 (6 bases). The V end lost 4 bases, the J end lost 4 bases, and 15 bases lay between the germline ends. Germline V gene lookup returns CDR1 SGDLS and CDR2 YYNGEE. The CDR3 loop spans 15 amino acids. The CDR3 spells CASSPGVAAYNEQFF. CDR3 DNA: TGTGCCAGCAGCCCCGGGGTAGCGGCGTACAATGAGCAGTTCTTC.

This sequence joins TRBV18 and TRBJ2-1; tentatively, D is TRBD1 (5 bases). The germline V gene has CDR1 KGHSH and CDR2 LQKENI. This CDR3 has 14 amino acids. V lost 3 bases and J lost 9, with 15 bases in between. The DNA for the CDR3 is TGTGCCAGCTCACCGGAAGGGGTAGTTAGTGAGCAGTTCTTC. It yields the protein CASSPEGVVSEQFF.

The J gene is TRBJ2-1, the V gene TRBV7-3; D may be TRBD1 (5 bases). Trimming pared 5 bases from V and 0 bases from J, leaving 14 bases between. This CDR3 region has 16 residues. Germline CDR1 reads SGHTA; CDR2 reads FQGTGA. The CDR3 DNA sequence: TGTGCCAGCAGCCTCGGACGGACACCCTCCTACAATGAGCAGTTCTTC. Amino acid sequence: CASSLGRTPSYNEQFF.

The chain joins TRBV28 to TRBJ2-7, with D maybe TRBD1 (6 bases). V gave up 10 bases and J gave up 3 bases, with 13 bases separating them. This CDR3 is built from 12 residues. Germline lookup yields CDR1 MDHEN and CDR2 SYDVKM. CDR3 bases: TGTGCCATCACCGGGACACTCTACGAGCAGTACTTC. This sequence encodes CAITGTLYEQYF.

V gene TRBV18 combines with J gene TRBJ2-7; a possible D gene is TRBD1 (6 bases). The V gene lost 6 bases and the J gene lost 2 bases, with 17 bases spanning the gap. Germline CDR1 reads KGHSH; CDR2 reads LQKENI. This CDR3 region has 15 residues. CDR3 coding DNA: TGTGCCAGCTCGTCACACAGGGCGTATACCTACGAGCAGTACTTC. The encoded protein is CASSSHRAYTYEQYF.

The chain joins TRBV10-3 to TRBJ2-1; no reliable D call. The CDR3 has 14 amino acids. Germline CDR1 reads ENHRY; CDR2 reads SYGVKD. The V and J ends lost 0 bases and 5 bases respectively, with 8 bases between them. The CDR3, as DNA: TGTGCCATCAGTGAGTCATGGCTGGACAATGAGCAGTTCTTC. Protein sequence: CAISESWLDNEQFF.

The V gene is TRBV7-3, the J gene TRBJ2-2; possible D gene TRBD1, 5 bases. V was shortened by 8 bases and J by 3 bases, with 13 bases between the two germline ends. This CDR3 is built from 14 residues. The germline gives CDR1 SGHTA, CDR2 FQGTGA. The CDR3 DNA follows: TGTGCCAGCTCCTTCCAGGGCGACACCGGGGAGCTGTTTTTT. This codes for CASSFQGDTGELFF. Using reference TRBV7-3 and TRBJ2-2 for the parts outside the CDR3, the full variable domain is GAGVSQTPSNKVTEKGKYVELRCDPISGHTALYWYRQSLGQGPEFLIYFQGTGAADDSGLPNDRFFAVRPEGSVSTLKIQRTERGDSAVYLCASSFQGDTGELFFGEGSRLTVL.

This sequence joins TRBV2 and TRBJ2-2; 12 bases are shared with TRBD2. Germline V gene lookup returns CDR1 SNHLY and CDR2 FYNNEI. The length of the CDR3 is 16 residues. The trim removed 4 bases at V and 7 bases at J, leaving 7 bases unmatched. CDR3 sequence (DNA): TGTGCCAGCAGTGGAGGGACTAGCGGGTTTGGCGGGGAGCTGTTTTTT. It yields the protein CASSGGTSGFGGELFF.

This chain links TRBV28 with TRBJ2-4; tentative D call: TRBD2 (6 bases). Trimming removed 5 bases at V and 15 bases at J, with 29 bases between. CDR3 length: 16 amino acids. Germline assignment: CDR1 MDHEN and CDR2 SYDVKM. CDR3: CASSPDDGSPRNPRYF. Written as DNA, the CDR3 is TGTGCCAGCAGTCCGGATGACGGGAGCCCCCGAAATCCGCGGTACTTC.